This is a list of T cell receptor beta chains from one sample in a study of technical replicates of blood from a handful of donors. Clones were sequenced by immunoSEQ multiplex PCR, and TCRdb holds only the in-frame ones, with some missing. The sample carries about 76,000 clones, roughly 85% recorded once. Sequencing was performed on PBMCs. The source of these receptors is a human donor in good health. Some clones in this sample may be carry-over from other donors' samples. CDR3s include the opening cysteine and the closing phenylalanine or tryptophan.

J gene | V gene | CDR3 protein
TRBJ2-3 | TRBV7-2 | CASSLRPGSGDTQYF
TRBJ1-1 | TRBV7-9 | CASSFTGVNTEAFF
TRBJ2-7 | TRBV27 | CASSLTSGNSYEQYF
TRBJ2-6 | TRBV18 | CASSPWPDRAISGANVLTF
TRBJ1-4 | TRBV7-9 | CASSLVGGQGNEKLFF
TRBJ2-1 | TRBV11-2 | CASSSSGSKSGEQFF
TRBJ1-2 | TRBV19 | CASSQTGFHGYTF
TRBJ1-6 | TRBV5-4 | CASSLGNQGNSPLHF
TRBJ2-1 | TRBV27 | CASSLARAYNEQFF
TRBJ2-1 | TRBV27 | CASSLTWGDEQFF
TRBJ1-1 | TRBV9 | CASSVEQGAKAFF
TRBJ2-2 | TRBV19 | CASSPGRTGATGELFF
TRBJ2-7 | TRBV7-6 | CASSLESSEISYEQYF
TRBJ2-4 | TRBV19 | CASSTGTVLAKNIQYF
TRBJ2-3 | TRBV2 | CASSFGDTQYF
TRBJ2-5 | TRBV6-6 | CASSHGGRSGSQYF
TRBJ2-3 | TRBV5-1 | CASSLTRPVYTDTQYF
TRBJ1-4 | TRBV12-5 | CASGFSGAGQNEKLFF
TRBJ1-5 | TRBV18 | CASSVSEGEPQHF
TRBJ1-3 | TRBV18 | CASSQNRDTLNTIYF
TRBJ1-1 | TRBV5-6 | CASSLDHAKSTEAFF
TRBJ2-5 | TRBV11-2 | CASSLVLFETQYF
TRBJ1-1 | TRBV29-1 | CSVEYRGNTEAFF